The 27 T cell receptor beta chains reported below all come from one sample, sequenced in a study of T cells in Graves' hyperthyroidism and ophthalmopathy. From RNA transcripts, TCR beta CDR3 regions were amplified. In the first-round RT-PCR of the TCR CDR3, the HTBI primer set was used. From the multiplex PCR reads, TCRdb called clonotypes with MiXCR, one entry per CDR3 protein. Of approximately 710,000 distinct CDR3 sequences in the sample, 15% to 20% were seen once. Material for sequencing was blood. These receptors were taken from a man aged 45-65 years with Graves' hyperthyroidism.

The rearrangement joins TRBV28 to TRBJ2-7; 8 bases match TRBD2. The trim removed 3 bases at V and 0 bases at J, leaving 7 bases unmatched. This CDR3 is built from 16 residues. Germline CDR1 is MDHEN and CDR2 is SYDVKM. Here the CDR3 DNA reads TGTGCCAGCAGTTTTAGCGGGGTACGGGGCTCCTACGAGCAGTACGTC. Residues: CASSFSGVRGSYEQYV.

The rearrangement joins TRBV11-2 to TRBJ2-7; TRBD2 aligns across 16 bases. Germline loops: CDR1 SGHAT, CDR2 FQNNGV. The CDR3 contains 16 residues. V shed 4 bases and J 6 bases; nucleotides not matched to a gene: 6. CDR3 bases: TGTGCCAGCAGCTACGGGACTAGCGGGAGGGCCCTCGAGCAGTACTTC. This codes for CASSYGTSGRALEQYF.

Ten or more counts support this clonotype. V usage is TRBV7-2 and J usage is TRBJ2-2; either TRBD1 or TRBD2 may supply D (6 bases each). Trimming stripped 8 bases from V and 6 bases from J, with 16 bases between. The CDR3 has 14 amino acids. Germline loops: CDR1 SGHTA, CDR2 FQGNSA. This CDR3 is CASRGLALAGELFF. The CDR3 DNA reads TGTGCCAGCCGGGGGCTAGCTCTCGCCGGGGAGCTGTTTTTT.

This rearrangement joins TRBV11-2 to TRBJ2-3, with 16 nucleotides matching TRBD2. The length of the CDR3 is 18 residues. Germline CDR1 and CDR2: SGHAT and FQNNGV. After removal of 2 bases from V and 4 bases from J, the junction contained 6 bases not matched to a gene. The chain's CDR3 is CASSLHGTSGRAADTQYF. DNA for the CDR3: TGTGCCAGCAGCTTACATGGGACTAGCGGGAGGGCCGCAGATACGCAGTATTTT.

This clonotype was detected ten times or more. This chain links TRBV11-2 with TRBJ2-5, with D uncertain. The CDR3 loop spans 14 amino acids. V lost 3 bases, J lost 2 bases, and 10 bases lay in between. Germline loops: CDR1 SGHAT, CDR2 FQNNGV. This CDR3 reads CASSFEKSQETQYF. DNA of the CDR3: TGTGCCAGCAGCTTTGAAAAGTCACAAGAGACCCAGTACTTC.

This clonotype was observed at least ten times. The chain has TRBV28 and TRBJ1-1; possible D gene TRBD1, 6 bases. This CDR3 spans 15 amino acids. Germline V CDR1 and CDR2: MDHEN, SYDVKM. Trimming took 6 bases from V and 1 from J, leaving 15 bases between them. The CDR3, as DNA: TGTGCCAGCAGACTGACAGGTAGGGGGAACACTGAAGCTTTCTTT. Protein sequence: CASRLTGRGNTEAFF. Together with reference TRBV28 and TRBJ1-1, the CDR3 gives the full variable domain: DVKVTQSSRYLVKRTGEKVFLECVQDMDHENMFWYRQDPGLGLRLIYFSYDVKMKEKGDIPEGYSVSREKKERFSLILESASTNQTSMYLCASRLTGRGNTEAFFGQGTRLTVV.

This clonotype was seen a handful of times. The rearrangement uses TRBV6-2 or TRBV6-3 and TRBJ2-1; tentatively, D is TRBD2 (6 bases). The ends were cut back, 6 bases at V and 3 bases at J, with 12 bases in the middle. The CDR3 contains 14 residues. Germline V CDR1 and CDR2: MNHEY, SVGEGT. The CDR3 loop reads CASSRDFYYNEQFF. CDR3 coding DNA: TGTGCCAGCAGCAGGGACTTCTACTACAATGAGCAGTTCTTC.

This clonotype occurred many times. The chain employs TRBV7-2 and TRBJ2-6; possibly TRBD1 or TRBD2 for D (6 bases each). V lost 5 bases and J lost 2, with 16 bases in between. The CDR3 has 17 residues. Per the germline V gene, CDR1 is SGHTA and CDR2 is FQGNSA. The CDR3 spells CASSLYGGAAGANVLTF. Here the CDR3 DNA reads TGTGCCAGCAGCCTTTACGGGGGCGCGGCTGGGGCCAACGTCCTGACTTTC.

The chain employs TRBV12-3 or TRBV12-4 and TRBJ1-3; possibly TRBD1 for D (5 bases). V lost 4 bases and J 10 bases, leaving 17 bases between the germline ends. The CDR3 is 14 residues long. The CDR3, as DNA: TGTGCCAGCAGTTCCCGACAGACTGGCCCAACCATATATTTT. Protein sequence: CASSSRQTGPTIYF.

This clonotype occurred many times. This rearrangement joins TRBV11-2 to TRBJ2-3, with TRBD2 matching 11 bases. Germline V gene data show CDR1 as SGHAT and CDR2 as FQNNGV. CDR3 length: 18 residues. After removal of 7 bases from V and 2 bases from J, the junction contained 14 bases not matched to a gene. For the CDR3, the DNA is TGTGCCAGCATAAGGCTTAGCGGGAGGGCCTTGGACACAGATACGCAGTATTTT. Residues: CASIRLSGRALDTDTQYF.

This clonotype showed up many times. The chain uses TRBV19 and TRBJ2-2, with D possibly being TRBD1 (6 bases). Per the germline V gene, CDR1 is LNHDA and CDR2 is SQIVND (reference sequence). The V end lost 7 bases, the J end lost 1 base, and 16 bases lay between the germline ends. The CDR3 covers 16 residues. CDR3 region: CASTSAQGLNTGELFF. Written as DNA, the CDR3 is TGTGCCAGTACCTCCGCCCAGGGGCTGAACACCGGGGAGCTGTTTTTT.

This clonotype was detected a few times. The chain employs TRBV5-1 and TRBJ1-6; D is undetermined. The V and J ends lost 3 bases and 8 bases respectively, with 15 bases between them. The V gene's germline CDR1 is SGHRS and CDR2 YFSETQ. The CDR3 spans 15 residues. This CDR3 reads CASSSDIGRDSPLHF. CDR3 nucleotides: TGCGCCAGCAGCTCCGACATAGGAAGGGATTCACCCCTCCACTTT.

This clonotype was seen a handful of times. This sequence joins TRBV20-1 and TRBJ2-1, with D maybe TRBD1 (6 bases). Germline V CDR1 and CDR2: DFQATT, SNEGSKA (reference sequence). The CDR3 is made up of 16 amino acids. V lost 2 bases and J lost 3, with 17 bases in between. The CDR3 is CSARNSAGEGYNEQFF. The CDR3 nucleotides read TGCAGTGCTAGAAATTCAGCAGGGGAAGGCTACAATGAGCAGTTCTTC.

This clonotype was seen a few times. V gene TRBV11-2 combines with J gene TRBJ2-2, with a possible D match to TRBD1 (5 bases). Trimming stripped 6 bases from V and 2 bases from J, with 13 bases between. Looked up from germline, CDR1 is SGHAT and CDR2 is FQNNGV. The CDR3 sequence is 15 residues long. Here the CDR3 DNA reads TGTGCCAGCAGACCACAGGAGCTTAACACCGGGGAGCTGTTTTTT. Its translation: CASRPQELNTGELFF.

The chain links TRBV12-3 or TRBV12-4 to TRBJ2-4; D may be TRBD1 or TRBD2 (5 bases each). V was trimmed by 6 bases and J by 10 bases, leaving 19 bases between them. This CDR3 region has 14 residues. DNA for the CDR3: TGTGCCAGCAGCCCGCCCGGGACGGCTGAAATTCAGTACTTC. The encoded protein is CASSPPGTAEIQYF.

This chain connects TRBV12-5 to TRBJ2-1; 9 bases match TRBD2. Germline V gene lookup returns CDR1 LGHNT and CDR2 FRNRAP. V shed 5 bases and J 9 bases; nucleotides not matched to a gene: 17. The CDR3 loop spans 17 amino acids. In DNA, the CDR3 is TGTGCTAGTGGTCTGATTAGCGGGAGTTCTTCCTTAGGTGAGCAGTTCTTC. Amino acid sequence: CASGLISGSSSLGEQFF.

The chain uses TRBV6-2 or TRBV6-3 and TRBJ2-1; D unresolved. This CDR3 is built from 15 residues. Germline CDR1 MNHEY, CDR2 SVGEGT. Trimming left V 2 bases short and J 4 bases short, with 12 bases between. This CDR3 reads CASSYRVGTYNEQFF. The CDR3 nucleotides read TGTGCCAGCAGTTACAGGGTCGGAACTTACAATGAGCAGTTCTTC.

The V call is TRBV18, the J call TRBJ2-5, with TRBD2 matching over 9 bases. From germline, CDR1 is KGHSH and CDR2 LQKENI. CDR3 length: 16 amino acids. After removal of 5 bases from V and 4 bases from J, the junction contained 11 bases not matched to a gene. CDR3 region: CASSIAGVETGETQYF. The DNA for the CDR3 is TGTGCCAGCTCAATAGCGGGAGTTGAAACAGGAGAGACCCAGTACTTC.

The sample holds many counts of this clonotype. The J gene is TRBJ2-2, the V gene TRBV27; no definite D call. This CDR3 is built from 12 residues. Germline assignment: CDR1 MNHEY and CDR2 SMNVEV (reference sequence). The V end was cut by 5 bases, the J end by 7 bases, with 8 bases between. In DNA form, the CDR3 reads TGTGCCAGCAGTCCCTCCGACGGGGAGCTGTTTTTT. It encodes CASSPSDGELFF.

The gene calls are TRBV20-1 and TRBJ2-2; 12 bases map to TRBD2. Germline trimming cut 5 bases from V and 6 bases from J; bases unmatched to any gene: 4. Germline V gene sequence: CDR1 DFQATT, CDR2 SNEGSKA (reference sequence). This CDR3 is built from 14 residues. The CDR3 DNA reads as TGCAGTGCTCCTCTAGCGGGAGGGTCCGGGGAGCTGTTTTTT. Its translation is CSAPLAGGSGELFF.

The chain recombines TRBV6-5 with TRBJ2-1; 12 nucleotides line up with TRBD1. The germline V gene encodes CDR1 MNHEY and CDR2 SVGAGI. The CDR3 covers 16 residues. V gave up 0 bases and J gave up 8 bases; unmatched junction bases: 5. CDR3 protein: CASSYSGQGAFDEQFF. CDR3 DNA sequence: TGTGCCAGCAGTTACTCGGGACAGGGGGCTTTTGATGAGCAGTTCTTC.

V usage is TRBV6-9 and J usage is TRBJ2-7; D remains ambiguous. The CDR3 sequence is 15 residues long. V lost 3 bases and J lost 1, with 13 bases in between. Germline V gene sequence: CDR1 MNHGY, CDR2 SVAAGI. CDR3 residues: CASSYQSPQSYEQYF. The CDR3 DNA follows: TGTGCCAGCAGTTACCAATCCCCACAATCCTACGAGCAGTACTTC.

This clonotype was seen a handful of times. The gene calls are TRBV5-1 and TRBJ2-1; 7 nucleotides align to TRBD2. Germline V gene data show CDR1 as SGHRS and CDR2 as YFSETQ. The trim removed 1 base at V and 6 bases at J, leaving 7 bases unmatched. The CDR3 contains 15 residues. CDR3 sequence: CASSLSRERGNEQFF. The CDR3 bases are TGCGCCAGCAGCTTGTCGCGGGAGAGGGGCAATGAGCAGTTCTTC.

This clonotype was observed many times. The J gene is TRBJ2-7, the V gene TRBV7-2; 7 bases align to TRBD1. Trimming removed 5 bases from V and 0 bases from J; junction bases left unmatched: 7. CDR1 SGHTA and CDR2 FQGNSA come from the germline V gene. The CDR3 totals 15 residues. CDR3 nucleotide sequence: TGTGCCAGCAGCCATGACAGGGCCTACTCCTACGAGCAGTACTTC. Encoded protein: CASSHDRAYSYEQYF.

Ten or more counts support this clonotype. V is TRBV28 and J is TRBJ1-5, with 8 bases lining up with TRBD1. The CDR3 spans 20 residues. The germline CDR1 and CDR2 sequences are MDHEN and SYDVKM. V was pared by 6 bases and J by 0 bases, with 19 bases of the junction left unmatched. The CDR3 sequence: CASSHGQGLGALYSNQPQHF. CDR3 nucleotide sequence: TGTGCCAGCAGCCATGGACAGGGTTTGGGTGCTCTCTATAGCAATCAGCCCCAGCATTTT.

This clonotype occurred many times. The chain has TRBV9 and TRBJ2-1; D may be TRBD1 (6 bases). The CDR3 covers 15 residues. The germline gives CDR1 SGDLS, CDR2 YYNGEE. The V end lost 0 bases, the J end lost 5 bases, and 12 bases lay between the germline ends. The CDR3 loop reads CASSVETGRHNEQFF. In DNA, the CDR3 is TGTGCCAGCAGCGTAGAAACAGGGCGGCACAATGAGCAGTTCTTC.

In DNA form, the CDR3 reads TGTGCCAGCAGCGTAGCTGGGGGGGCTGGTGGCTACACCTTC. Residues: CASSVAGGAGGYTF. The rearrangement uses TRBV9 and TRBJ1-2, with D perhaps TRBD1 (6 bases). Per germline, CDR1 SGDLS and CDR2 YYNGEE. The CDR3 has 14 residues. Trimming pared 0 bases from V and 7 bases from J, leaving 13 bases between.